Listed below are T cell receptor beta chains from one sample, sequenced in a study of blood T cell repertoires in COVID-19. Sequencing used immunoSEQ multiplex PCR; TCRdb keeps in-frame clones, though not all of them. The data show around 260,000 clones, over 75% seen once. The material sequenced was peripheral blood. The receptors here all came from a woman aged 50 to 65 with acute or convalescent COVID-19. Each CDR3 is given with its conserved first and last residue. D genes are given only for firm matches. Part of the rows lack a size; the others show once, few, many or a class for expanded clones.

TRBD2	TRBV6-1	TRBJ2-5	-	CASSGLTFGLAEETQYF	TGTGCCAGCAGTGGCCTGACCTTCGGACTAGCGGAAGAGACCCAGTACTTC
TRBD2	TRBV18	TRBJ2-3	-	CASSPLSRAVAGARDTQYF	TGTGCCAGCTCACCTTTGTCTCGGGCGGTAGCGGGAGCAAGAGATACGCAGTATTTT
TRBD2	TRBV30	TRBJ2-1	-	CAWSYYSGSLNNEQFF	TGTGCCTGGAGTTACTATAGCGGGAGTCTGAACAATGAGCAGTTCTTC
TRBD1	TRBV6-5	TRBJ1-2	-	CASSSPGQHYGYTF	TGTGCCAGCAGTAGCCCGGGACAGCACTATGGCTACACCTTC
TRBD1	TRBV27	TRBJ1-2	-	CASRWTGSNYGYTF	TGTGCCAGCAGGTGGACAGGGTCGAACTATGGCTACACCTTC
-	TRBV7-2	TRBJ2-5	-	CASSLGAIETQYF	TGTGCCAGCAGCCTTGGGGCCATTGAGACCCAGTACTTC
TRBD1	TRBV24-1	TRBJ1-2	-	CATSERTGNYGYTF	TGTGCCACCAGTGAACGGACAGGGAACTATGGCTACACCTTC
-	TRBV7-3	TRBJ1-1	few	CASSFGAENTEAFF	TGTGCCAGCAGCTTTGGGGCGGAGAACACTGAAGCTTTCTTT
-	TRBV7-9	TRBJ2-4	-	CASSVQGYRGDIQYF	TGTGCCAGCAGCGTACAGGGCTATAGGGGAGACATTCAGTACTTC
TRBD1	TRBV5-6	TRBJ2-7	-	CASSLGRGRYEQYF	TGTGCCAGCAGCTTAGGCAGGGGGCGCTACGAGCAGTACTTC
TRBD1	TRBV10-3	TRBJ1-4	-	CAISTGQGHYATNEKLFF	TGTGCCATCAGTACGGGACAGGGACACTATGCAACTAATGAAAAACTGTTTTTT
TRBD1	TRBV7-8	TRBJ1-5	-	CASSLGTGNQPQHF	TGTGCCAGCAGCTTGGGGACAGGTAATCAGCCCCAGCATTTT
TRBD1	TRBV2	TRBJ1-2	-	CASTVGQGVKGYTF	TGTGCCAGTACCGTGGGACAGGGGGTCAAAGGCTACACCTTC
TRBD1	TRBV28	TRBJ2-2	-	CASNLPGTGSPGELFF	TGTGCCAGCAACCTCCCCGGGACAGGGTCACCCGGGGAGCTGTTTTTT
-	TRBV6-2/TRBV6-3	TRBJ1-5	once	CASSYPYSNQPQHF	TGTGCCAGCAGTTACCCCTACAGCAATCAGCCCCAGCATTTT
TRBD1	TRBV5-1	TRBJ2-5	-	CASSPPQGAQETQYF	TGCGCCAGCAGCCCCCCGCAGGGGGCCCAAGAGACCCAGTACTTC
TRBD2	TRBV29-1	TRBJ2-3	-	CSVRLAPDTQYF	TGCAGCGTGAGACTAGCGCCAGATACGCAGTATTTT
-	TRBV28	TRBJ2-3	-	CASSFRLTDTQYF	TGTGCCAGCAGTTTTCGACTCACAGATACGCAGTATTTT
TRBD2	TRBV7-3	TRBJ2-3	-	CASSLSFSGRAFTDTQYF	TGTGCCAGCAGCTTGTCGTTTAGCGGGAGGGCCTTCACAGATACGCAGTATTTT
TRBD2	TRBV10-2	TRBJ2-3	-	CASRGTSGGKSTDTQYF	TGCGCCAGCCGGGGGACTAGCGGGGGGAAAAGCACAGATACGCAGTATTTT
-	TRBV3-1/TRBV3-2	TRBJ2-7	-	CASSQPGASYEQYF	TGTGCCAGCAGCCAACCAGGGGCATCCTACGAGCAGTACTTC
TRBD1	TRBV2	TRBJ1-1	once	CASSRGQAIEAFF	TGTGCCAGCAGTCGAGGACAGGCAATTGAAGCTTTCTTT
-	TRBV9	TRBJ1-5	-	CASSREGNQPQHF	TGTGCCAGCAGCCGAGAAGGCAATCAGCCCCAGCATTTT
TRBD1	TRBV2	TRBJ1-2	-	CASSRTGLRDYGYTF	TGTGCCAGCAGTCGGACAGGGCTTAGGGACTATGGCTACACCTTC
-	TRBV28	TRBJ1-2	once	CASSLARGKYGYTF	TGTGCCAGCAGTTTGGCCAGGGGCAAGTATGGCTACACCTTC
TRBD1	TRBV12-5	TRBJ2-5	-	CASGLIGTGQGETQYF	TGTGCTAGTGGTTTGATAGGGACAGGACAAGGGGAGACCCAGTACTTC
-	TRBV5-4	TRBJ2-5	-	CASSLGREETQYF	TGTGCCAGCAGCTTGGGCAGGGAAGAGACCCAGTACTTC
TRBD2	TRBV9	TRBJ2-3	once	CASSVGLAPDTQYF	TGTGCCAGCAGCGTAGGACTAGCTCCAGATACGCAGTATTTT
TRBD1	TRBV5-8	TRBJ1-4	-	CASSLEGTANEKLFF	TGTGCCAGCAGCTTGGAAGGGACAGCTAATGAAAAACTGTTTTTT
TRBD2	TRBV7-3	TRBJ2-3	-	CASSLLAGGTSTDTQYF	TGTGCCAGCAGCCTCTTAGCGGGAGGCACTAGCACAGATACGCAGTATTTT
-	TRBV5-6	TRBJ1-5	-	CASSFMWGRGNQPQHF	TGTGCCAGCAGCTTCATGTGGGGGCGAGGAAATCAGCCCCAGCATTTT
TRBD2	TRBV3-1/TRBV3-2	TRBJ2-3	-	CASSRGWLAGGRTDTQYF	TGTGCCAGCAGCCGGGGTTGGCTAGCGGGAGGTCGCACAGATACGCAGTATTTT
-	TRBV2	TRBJ2-7	few	CASRLNREGVYEQYF	TGTGCCAGCAGACTAAACAGGGAAGGGGTCTACGAGCAGTACTTC
-	TRBV13	TRBJ1-1	-	CASSGPKQGVALNTEAFF	TGTGCCAGCAGCGGACCCAAACAGGGCGTAGCCCTGAACACTGAAGCTTTCTTT
TRBD2	TRBV28	TRBJ2-3	-	CASSFMFGGKRGTDTQYF	TGTGCCAGCAGTTTCATGTTCGGGGGGAAAAGGGGCACAGATACGCAGTATTTT
TRBD2	TRBV13	TRBJ2-5	-	CASRIAGGGETQYF	TGTGCCAGCAGAATAGCGGGAGGGGGAGAGACCCAGTACTTC
-	TRBV5-1	TRBJ2-5	-	CASSLIGRETQYF	TGCGCCAGCAGCTTGATCGGGAGAGAGACCCAGTACTTC